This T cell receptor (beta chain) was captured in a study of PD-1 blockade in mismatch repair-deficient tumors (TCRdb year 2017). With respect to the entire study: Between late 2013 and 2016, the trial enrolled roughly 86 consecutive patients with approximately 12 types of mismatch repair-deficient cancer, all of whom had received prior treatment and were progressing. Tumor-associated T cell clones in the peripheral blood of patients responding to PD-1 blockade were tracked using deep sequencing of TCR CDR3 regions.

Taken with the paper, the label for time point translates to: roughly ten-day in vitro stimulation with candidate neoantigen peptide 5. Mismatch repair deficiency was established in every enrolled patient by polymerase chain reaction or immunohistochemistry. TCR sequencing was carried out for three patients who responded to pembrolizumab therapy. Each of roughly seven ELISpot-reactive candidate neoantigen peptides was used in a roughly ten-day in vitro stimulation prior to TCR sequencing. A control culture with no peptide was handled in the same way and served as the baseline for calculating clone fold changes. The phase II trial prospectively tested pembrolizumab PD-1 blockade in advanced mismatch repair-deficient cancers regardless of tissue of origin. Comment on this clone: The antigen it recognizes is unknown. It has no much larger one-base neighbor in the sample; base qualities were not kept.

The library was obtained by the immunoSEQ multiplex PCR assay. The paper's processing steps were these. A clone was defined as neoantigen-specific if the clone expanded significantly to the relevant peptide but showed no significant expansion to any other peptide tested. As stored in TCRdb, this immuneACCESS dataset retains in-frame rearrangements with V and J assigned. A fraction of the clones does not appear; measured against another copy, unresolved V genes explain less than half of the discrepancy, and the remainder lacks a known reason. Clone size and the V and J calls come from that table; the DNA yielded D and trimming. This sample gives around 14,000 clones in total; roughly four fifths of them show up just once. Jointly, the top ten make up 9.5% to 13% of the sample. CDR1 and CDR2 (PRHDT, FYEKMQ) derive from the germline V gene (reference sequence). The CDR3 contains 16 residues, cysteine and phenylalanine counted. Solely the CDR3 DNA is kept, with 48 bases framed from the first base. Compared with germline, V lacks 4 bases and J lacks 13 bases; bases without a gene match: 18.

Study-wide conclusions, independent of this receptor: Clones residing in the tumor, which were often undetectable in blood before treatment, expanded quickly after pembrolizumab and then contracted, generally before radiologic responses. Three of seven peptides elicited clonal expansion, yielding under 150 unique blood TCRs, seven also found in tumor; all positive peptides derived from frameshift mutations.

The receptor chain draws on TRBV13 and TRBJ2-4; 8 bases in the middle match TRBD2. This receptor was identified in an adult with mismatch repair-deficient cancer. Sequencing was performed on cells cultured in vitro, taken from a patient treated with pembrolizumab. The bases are TGTGCCAGCAGCTCCCTGGGGGGACTAGTCTTGTCGGGCCAGTACTTC. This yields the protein CASSSLGGLVLSGQYF.